This entry concerns a single T cell receptor beta chain. This sample is part of a study of T cell responses to AZD1222 COVID-19 vaccine. Germline values: CDR1 SGHAT, CDR2 FQNNGV. The V and J ends lost 7 bases and 1 base respectively, with 9 bases between them. The CDR3 is 13 residues long. TCRdb's copy holds only in-frame clones and misses some; the assay was immunoSEQ multiplex PCR. Of 90,000 to 150,000 clones listed, 90% are singletons. This sequence was found in an adult who received the MenACWY meningococcal vaccine as a control. The rearrangement uses TRBV11-2 and TRBJ2-3; D not resolved. Material: peripheral blood, obtained 28 days after the second dose of the MenACWY control vaccine. CDR3 nucleotides: TGTGCCAGCACCCGATTTGGCACAGATACGCAGTATTTT. This gives the protein CASTRFGTDTQYF.